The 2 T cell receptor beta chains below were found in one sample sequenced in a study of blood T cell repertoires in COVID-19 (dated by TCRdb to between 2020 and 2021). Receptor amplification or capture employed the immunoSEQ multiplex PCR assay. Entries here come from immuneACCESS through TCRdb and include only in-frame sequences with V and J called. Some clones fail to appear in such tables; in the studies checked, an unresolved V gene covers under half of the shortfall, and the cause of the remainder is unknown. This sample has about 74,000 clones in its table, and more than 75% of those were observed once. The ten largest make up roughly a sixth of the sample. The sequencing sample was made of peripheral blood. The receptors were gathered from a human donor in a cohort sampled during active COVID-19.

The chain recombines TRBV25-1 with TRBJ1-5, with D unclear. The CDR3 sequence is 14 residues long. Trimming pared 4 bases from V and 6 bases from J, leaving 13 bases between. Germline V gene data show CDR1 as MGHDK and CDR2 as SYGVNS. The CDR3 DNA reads TGTGCCAGCAGTGGGTTCGGGGAAGGTCAGCCCCAGCATTTT. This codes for CASSGFGEGQPQHF.

The DNA for the CDR3 is TGTGCCAGCAGTGACGAGGGTGGGGGGAATCAGCCCCAGCATTTT. Translating gives CASSDEGGGNQPQHF. J is TRBJ1-5 and V is TRBV2; D perhaps matches TRBD1 (5 bases). The length of the CDR3 is 15 residues. Trimming took 3 bases from V and 4 from J, leaving 13 bases between them. Germline lookup yields CDR1 SNHLY and CDR2 FYNNEI.